These 11 T cell receptor beta chains share one sample of origin, sequenced in a study of tumor-infiltrating lymphocytes in localized non-small cell lung cancer. TCRdb's copy holds only in-frame clones and misses some; the assay was immunoSEQ multiplex PCR. The table lists around 12,000 clones, 82% of them singletons, with 9% to 15% in the top ten. Material: uninvolved lung tissue not adjacent to the tumor. These receptors all come from a human donor with non-small cell lung cancer.

The sample holds one count of this clone. V and J are TRBV4-3 and TRBJ1-1; 12 bases map to TRBD1. This CDR3 region has 16 residues. CDR1 LGHNA and CDR2 YSLEER come from the germline V gene. V lost 3 bases, J lost 5 bases, and 7 bases stayed unmatched. Written as DNA, the CDR3 is TGCGCCAGCAGCCAGGAGGGACAGGGGGCTCGAACTGAAGCTTTCTTT. Translated, it gives CASSQEGQGARTEAFF.

The chain employs TRBV9 and TRBJ2-2; D is ambiguous. In germline, CDR1 is SGDLS, CDR2 YYNGEE. This CDR3 spans 13 amino acids. The V and J ends lost 4 bases and 4 bases respectively, with 8 bases between them. The CDR3 DNA reads TGTGCCAGCAGCCCTGCCGGCACCGGGGAGCTGTTTTTT. Its protein product is CASSPAGTGELFF.

The rearrangement uses TRBV5-4 and TRBJ1-2; TRBD1 agrees at 8 bases. The CDR3 totals 16 residues. CDR1 is SGHNT and CDR2 is YYREEE in the germline V gene (reference sequence). V dropped 2 bases and J dropped 2; count of bases not matched to a gene: 8. The CDR3 DNA follows: TGTGCCAGCAGCTTCAGGGGGCAACCAGCCAACTATGGCTACACCTTC. Translating it yields CASSFRGQPANYGYTF.

In its sample, this clone is medium-sized. J is TRBJ2-7 and V is TRBV4-3, with 8 positions matching TRBD1. The germline CDR1 and CDR2 sequences are LGHNA and YSLEER. The CDR3 is 16 residues long. V lost 3 bases, J lost 3 bases, and 10 bases stayed unmatched. CDR3 loop: CASSHSATGESYEQYF. The CDR3 nucleotides read TGCGCCAGCAGCCACTCGGCGACAGGGGAGAGCTACGAGCAGTACTTC.

V usage is TRBV6-1 and J usage is TRBJ2-1; D not resolved. CDR3 length: 13 residues. Germline V gene sequence: CDR1 MNHNS, CDR2 SASEGT. The V gene lost 6 bases and the J gene lost 7 bases, with 13 bases spanning the gap. The CDR3 reads CASRSGPWNEQFF. The CDR3 DNA sequence: TGTGCCAGCAGGAGTGGCCCCTGGAATGAGCAGTTCTTC.

The chain couples TRBV7-7 to TRBJ1-6; tentative D call: TRBD1 (5 bases). CDR1 SSHAT and CDR2 FNYEAQ come from the germline V gene (reference sequence). This CDR3 contains 19 residues. The germline V and J ends were trimmed by 6 bases and 2 bases, with 23 bases remaining between them. Here the CDR3 reads CASRRDAGPAGPYNSPLHF. As DNA, the CDR3 is TGTGCCAGCAGACGTGACGCGGGGCCCGCGGGACCCTATAATTCACCCCTCCACTTT.

J is TRBJ1-1 and V is TRBV2; D gene ambiguous. CDR3 length: 14 amino acids. Between the trimmed V and J ends, which lost 6 bases and 0 bases, there was a span of 11 bases. The germline gives CDR1 SNHLY, CDR2 FYNNEI. The CDR3 DNA reads TGTGCCAGCAGCCGGCAAGCCATGAACACTGAAGCTTTCTTT. It yields the protein CASSRQAMNTEAFF. The whole variable domain, filled in from reference TRBV2 and TRBJ1-1, reads EPEVTQTPSHQVTQMGQEVILRCVPISNHLYFYWYRQILGQKVEFLVSFYNNEISEKSEIFDDQFSVERPDGSNFTLKIRSTKLEDSAMYFCASSRQAMNTEAFFGQGTRLTVV.

The chain links TRBV5-1 to TRBJ2-3; D gene unclear. The CDR3 is 20 residues long. In germline, CDR1 is SGHRS, CDR2 YFSETQ. V was trimmed by 2 bases and J by 0 bases, leaving 25 bases between them. CDR3 amino acids: CASSLTPNEPTPRSTDTQYF. CDR3 nucleotide sequence: TGCGCCAGCAGCTTAACTCCCAATGAGCCGACCCCGCGTAGCACAGATACGCAGTATTTT. The full variable domain, with the rest looked up from reference TRBV5-1 and TRBJ2-3, is KAGVTQTPRYLIKTRGQQVTLSCSPISGHRSVSWYQQTPGQGLQFLFEYFSETQRNKGNFPGRFSGRQFSNSRSEMNVSTLELGDSALYLCASSLTPNEPTPRSTDTQYFGPGTRLTVL.

This clone was seen only a few times. The chain combines TRBV6-1 with TRBJ1-5; D gene unclear. This CDR3 contains 14 residues. Germline CDR1 is MNHNS and CDR2 is SASEGT. V gave up 0 bases and J gave up 2 bases, with 5 bases separating them. The CDR3 region has the DNA TGTGCCAGCAGTGAAGCCTCTCGCAATCAGCCCCAGCATTTT. Translated: CASSEASRNQPQHF.

The chain combines TRBV10-2 with TRBJ1-1, with D perhaps matching TRBD1 (6 bases). Trimming left V 7 bases short and J 3 bases short, with 15 bases between. Germline lookup yields CDR1 WSHSY and CDR2 SAAADI. The CDR3 loop spans 14 amino acids. CDR3 amino acids: CASMRGTSDTEAFF. The CDR3 coding sequence is TGCGCCAGCATGAGAGGGACAAGCGACACTGAAGCTTTCTTT.

V and J are TRBV11-2 and TRBJ2-1, with 10 positions matching TRBD2. The junction had 1 base not matched to a gene; V was cut back by 4 bases and J by 4 bases. Looked up from germline, CDR1 is SGHAT and CDR2 is FQNNGV. The CDR3 has 14 residues. The CDR3 sequence is CASSSSGGYNEQFF. The CDR3 DNA sequence: TGTGCCAGCAGCTCTAGCGGGGGTTACAATGAGCAGTTCTTC.